The present T cell receptor beta chain was sequenced within a study of early T cells in non-severe SARS-CoV-2 infection. TCRdb ran MiXCR on the 5' RACE reads and lists one entry per CDR3 protein. The sample shows about 76,000 distinct CDR3 sequences, over 9% of them seen only once. The CDR3 has 13 residues. Germline trimming cut 5 bases from V and 4 bases from J; bases unmatched to any gene: 5. Germline V CDR1 and CDR2: DFQATT, SNEGSKA (reference sequence). This receptor was identified in an adult who was a healthcare worker with PCR-confirmed SARS-CoV-2 infection or an uninfected control (not recorded which). The J gene is TRBJ2-5, the V gene TRBV20-1, with 9 bases fitting TRBD1. The sequenced sample was whole blood. The CDR3 coding sequence is TGCAGTGCTGGAACAGGGGGCTTAGAGACCCAGTACTTC. Protein product: CSAGTGGLETQYF.